A single sample is the source of the 28 T cell receptor beta chains below, sequenced in a study of identifying expanded T cells in peripheral blood (dated by TCRdb to the late 2010s). Libraries were made using the immunoSEQ multiplex PCR assay. Here the immuneACCESS table is served through TCRdb, limited to in-frame sequences with V and J called. Missing clones are a known gap in these copies; in checked studies unresolved V genes cover under half, and the rest lacks a known reason. For this sample there are over 75,000 clones; roughly 88% appear just once. The top ten clonotypes cover under 4.5% of the sample. The specimen sequenced was blood. Receptor source: a person aged 18-70 years in good health.

In nucleotides, the CDR3 is TGTGCCAGCTCACGAGTAACAGATACGCAGTATTTT. It is translated as CASSRVTDTQYF. This sequence joins TRBV18 and TRBJ2-3; D remains ambiguous. The germline V gene encodes CDR1 KGHSH and CDR2 LQKENI. The CDR3 loop spans 12 amino acids. Trimming removed 4 bases at V and 3 bases at J, with 5 bases between.

Only one count was recorded for this clone. This rearrangement joins TRBV30 to TRBJ1-2, with TRBD1 matching over 7 bases. V lost 7 bases to trimming and J lost 2 bases; unmatched junction nucleotides: 13. Germline values: CDR1 GTSNPN, CDR2 SVGIG (reference sequence). This CDR3 spans 15 amino acids. The chain's CDR3 is CASTTWDRGNYGYTF. For the CDR3, the DNA is TGTGCCTCTACAACCTGGGACAGAGGAAACTATGGCTACACCTTC.

The rearrangement links TRBV28 to TRBJ2-1; a possible D gene is TRBD2 (5 bases). This CDR3 spans 16 amino acids. Trimming removed 4 bases from V and 5 bases from J, with 18 bases in between. Germline assignment: CDR1 MDHEN and CDR2 SYDVKM. The CDR3 coding sequence is TGTGCCAGCAGTTCCCGCCGGGGTAGGGAAGACAATGAGCAGTTCTTC. This sequence encodes CASSSRRGREDNEQFF.

This clone was seen once. V gene TRBV9 combines with J gene TRBJ2-3, with 10 positions matching TRBD2. Germline CDR1 and CDR2: SGDLS and YYNGEE. This CDR3 is 15 amino acids long. V gave up 0 bases and J gave up 7 bases; unmatched junction bases: 5. DNA of the CDR3: TGTGCCAGCAGCGTAGACTCTAGCGGGAGAAATACGCAGTATTTT. Encoded protein: CASSVDSSGRNTQYF.

This clone occurred once. The junction differs from germline at one of its ends, possibly a read error. The chain uses TRBV7-8 and TRBJ2-7; 12 bases align to TRBD1. The CDR3 runs 18 residues. CDR1 is SGHVS, CDR2 FQNEAQ, per germline. CDR3 residues: CASSLRDRGPGVSHEQYF. CDR3 DNA sequence: TGTGCCAGCAGCCTACGGGACAGGGGGCCCGGGGTCTCCCACGAGCAGTACTTC. The complete variable domain, with remaining parts taken from reference TRBV7-8 and TRBJ2-7, reads GAGVSQSPRYKVAKRGQDVALRCDPISGHVSLFWYQQALGQGPEFLTYFQNEAQLDKSGLPSDRFFAERPEGSVSTLKIQRTQQEDSAVYLCASSLRDRGPGVSHEQYFGPGTRLTVT.

This chain connects TRBV27 to TRBJ2-3, with 8 bases that match TRBD2. Unmatched junction bases numbered 18, after V lost 5 bases and J lost 2 bases. The CDR3 spans 19 residues. The germline CDR1 and CDR2 sequences are MNHEY and SMNVEV (reference sequence). CDR3 DNA: TGTGCCAGCAGTCCCTCCCCCGGGAGGGCCCGGAGTTTCACAGATACGCAGTATTTT. It encodes CASSPSPGRARSFTDTQYF.

Worth noting for this clone: Distinct nucleotide sequences in the sample also encode this CDR3. The V call is TRBV6-5, the J call TRBJ1-1; D unclear. Germline CDR1 MNHEY, CDR2 SVGAGI. V was clipped by 0 bases and J by 0 bases, with 2 bases between them. This CDR3 has 13 amino acids. DNA for the CDR3: TGTGCCAGCAGTTACTCGATGAACACTGAAGCTTTCTTT. The encoded protein is CASSYSMNTEAFF.

The rearrangement links TRBV28 to TRBJ2-1; 9 bases are shared with TRBD2. Unmatched junction bases numbered 4, after V lost 3 bases and J lost 7 bases. This CDR3 comprises 14 residues. The germline gives CDR1 MDHEN, CDR2 SYDVKM. The CDR3 protein is CASSFAGGLNEQFF. CDR3 nucleotide sequence: TGTGCCAGCAGTTTTGCGGGAGGGCTAAATGAGCAGTTCTTC.

By proportion, this clone is medium-sized. The chain employs TRBV7-9 and TRBJ1-2; D gene ambiguous. The V gene lost 0 bases and the J gene lost 0 bases, with 8 bases spanning the gap. The germline gives CDR1 SEHNR, CDR2 FQNEAQ (reference sequence). The CDR3 loop spans 15 amino acids. The CDR3 coding sequence is TGTGCCAGCAGCTTAGCCCACAGCGCTAACTATGGCTACACCTTC. Its translation is CASSLAHSANYGYTF.

The chain carries TRBV5-4 and TRBJ1-2; 7 bases fit TRBD1. The CDR3 is 13 amino acids. Germline trimming cut 5 bases from V and 4 bases from J; bases unmatched to any gene: 5. CDR1 is SGHNT, CDR2 YYREEE, per germline (reference sequence). The CDR3 DNA follows: TGTGCCAGCAGTTTCGACAGGGCCTATGGCTACACCTTC. The encoded protein is CASSFDRAYGYTF.

The chain is built from TRBV6-5 and TRBJ1-6, with a tentative D call TRBD1 (6 bases). CDR1 and CDR2 (germline): MNHEY, SVGAGI. The V end was cut by 5 bases, the J end by 7 bases, with 9 bases between. The CDR3 length is 13 residues. This CDR3 reads CASSRGANSPLHF. The CDR3 bases are TGTGCCAGCAGTAGGGGGGCAAATTCACCCCTCCACTTT.

The chain has TRBV10-3 and TRBJ1-3; no firm D call. The CDR3 runs 15 residues. V dropped 5 bases and J dropped 0 bases, with 11 bases sitting between them. Germline assignment: CDR1 ENHRY and CDR2 SYGVKD. Here the CDR3 DNA reads TGTGCCATCAGTAGGACGGAAAGCTCTGGAAACACCATATATTTT. Its translation: CAISRTESSGNTIYF.

V is TRBV21-1 and J is TRBJ2-1; TRBD2, as called in the table, went unchecked against the DNA. TRBV21-1 is a documented pseudogene. The CDR3 has 16 amino acids. The CDR3: CASSKVSGGSYNEQFF. The CDR3 DNA follows: TGTGCCAGCAGCAAGGTGAGCGGAGGCTCCTACAATGAGCAGTTCTTC.

The V gene is TRBV4-1, the J gene TRBJ2-5; D remains ambiguous. The length of the CDR3 is 15 residues. V lost 1 base, J lost 3 bases, and 12 bases lay in between. Germline assignment: CDR1 MGHRA and CDR2 YSYEKL. The DNA of the CDR3 is TGCGCCAGCAGCCAAGGGTGGGCGGAAGAAGAGACCCAGTACTTC. Its translation is CASSQGWAEEETQYF.

J is TRBJ1-2 and V is TRBV28, with 10 bases that match TRBD1. Germline V lookup: CDR1 MDHEN, CDR2 SYDVKM. V was pared by 7 bases and J by 4 bases, with 15 bases of the junction left unmatched. The CDR3 totals 17 residues. CDR3 sequence reads: CASTEKGGQGWAYGYTF. CDR3 in DNA: TGTGCCAGCACCGAAAAGGGGGGACAGGGGTGGGCCTATGGCTACACCTTC.

With regard to this clone: Other DNA sequences of this sample code for an identical CDR3. The V gene is TRBV7-9, the J gene TRBJ2-1, with no clear D. The length of the CDR3 is 10 residues. Trimming removed 5 bases from V and 9 bases from J, with 5 bases in between. CDR1 SEHNR and CDR2 FQNEAQ come from the germline V gene (reference sequence). In DNA, the CDR3 is TGTGCCAGCAGCCGCGTTGAGCAGTTCTTC. It codes for CASSRVEQFF.

A few counts support this clone. This rearrangement joins TRBV2 to TRBJ2-7, with a weak D call TRBD2 (5 bases). V lost 4 bases and J lost 4, with 8 bases in between. Germline assignment: CDR1 SNHLY and CDR2 FYNNEI. The CDR3 extends over 12 amino acids. CDR3 residues: CASSGAGYEQYF. The DNA for the CDR3 is TGTGCCAGCAGTGGGGCGGGTTACGAGCAGTACTTC. Full variable domain (remainder filled in from reference TRBV2 and TRBJ2-7): EPEVTQTPSHQVTQMGQEVILRCVPISNHLYFYWYRQILGQKVEFLVSFYNNEISEKSEIFDDQFSVERPDGSNFTLKIRSTKLEDSAMYFCASSGAGYEQYFGPGTRLTVT.

This clone was recorded a few times. The V gene is TRBV4-1, the J gene TRBJ2-1; D may match TRBD1 or TRBD2 (5 bases each). Germline V CDR1 and CDR2: MGHRA, YSYEKL. The V gene lost 4 bases and the J gene lost 10 bases, with 11 bases spanning the gap. The CDR3 spans 12 residues. The CDR3 here is CASSPGTLEQFF. The CDR3 nucleotides read TGCGCCAGCAGCCCCGGGACCCTAGAGCAGTTCTTC.

V and J are TRBV5-1 and TRBJ2-5; 7 bases agree with TRBD1. Unmatched junction bases numbered 10, after V lost 6 bases and J lost 5 bases. The CDR3 runs 14 residues. CDR1 and CDR2 from the germline V gene are SGHRS and YFSETQ. This CDR3 is CASMRQGLWETQYF. CDR3 nucleotides: TGCGCCAGCATGAGACAGGGCTTATGGGAGACCCAGTACTTC. Full variable domain (missing parts from reference TRBV5-1 and TRBJ2-5): KAGVTQTPRYLIKTRGQQVTLSCSPISGHRSVSWYQQTPGQGLQFLFEYFSETQRNKGNFPGRFSGRQFSNSRSEMNVSTLELGDSALYLCASMRQGLWETQYFGPGTRLLVL.

The V call is TRBV27, the J call TRBJ1-1; the D is unclear. This CDR3 region has 15 residues. Germline-derived CDR1 and CDR2 are MNHEY and SMNVEV (reference sequence). V was cut by 0 bases and J by 1 base, with 9 bases left in between. The CDR3 here is CASSLSAEGNTEAFF. CDR3 DNA: TGTGCCAGCAGTTTATCCGCAGAAGGGAACACTGAAGCTTTCTTT.

The genes are TRBV28 and TRBJ2-3; unclear D gene. Per germline, CDR1 MDHEN and CDR2 SYDVKM. Between the trimmed V and J ends, which lost 2 bases and 4 bases, there was a span of 1 base. The CDR3 consists of 11 residues. CDR3 coding DNA: TGTGCCAGCAGTTTAGCAGATACGCAGTATTTT. Translating it yields CASSLADTQYF.

V is TRBV9 and J is TRBJ2-2; TRBD2 might be the D (6 bases). Trimming took off 0 bases at V and 0 bases at J, with 12 bases between the two ends. The length of the CDR3 is 17 residues. Germline values: CDR1 SGDLS, CDR2 YYNGEE. The CDR3 coding sequence is TGTGCCAGCAGCGTAGCTCGAGGGAGGCCGAACACCGGGGAGCTGTTTTTT. It codes for CASSVARGRPNTGELFF.

The rearrangement joins TRBV5-4 to TRBJ1-1; possibly TRBD1 for D (6 bases). There are 16 residues in the CDR3. Germline CDR1 and CDR2: SGHNT and YYREEE (reference sequence). With 5 bases removed from V and 2 bases from J, the gap between germline ends came to 19 bases. For the CDR3, the DNA is TGTGCCAGCAGGTACCGGGACACAACCTTTAACACTGAAGCTTTCTTT. Amino acids: CASRYRDTTFNTEAFF.

The CDR3 spells CASRTGTGTGELFF. The CDR3 DNA reads as TGCGCCAGTAGAACCGGGACAGGCACCGGGGAGCTGTTTTTT. J is TRBJ2-2 and V is TRBV5-1; the match to TRBD1 covers 8 bases. V dropped 8 bases and J dropped 4; count of bases not matched to a gene: 7. The V gene's germline CDR1 is SGHRS and CDR2 YFSETQ. The CDR3 totals 14 residues.

The V call is TRBV7-9, the J call TRBJ2-2; 10 bases fit TRBD2. This CDR3 is 15 amino acids long. In germline, CDR1 is SEHNR, CDR2 FQNEAQ (reference sequence). The V and J ends lost 5 bases and 3 bases, in that order; junction bases with no gene match: 3. CDR3 loop: CASSLLAGDTGELFF. CDR3 sequence (DNA): TGTGCCAGCAGCCTCCTAGCGGGAGACACCGGGGAGCTGTTTTTT.

This clone was counted a single time. V gene TRBV9 combines with J gene TRBJ2-3; D possibly matches TRBD1 or TRBD2 (5 bases each). CDR1 SGDLS and CDR2 YYNGEE come from the germline V gene. V was clipped by 4 bases and J by 1 base, with 19 bases between them. The CDR3 loop spans 17 amino acids. CDR3 in DNA: TGTGCCAGCAGCAGACCACGGGACGGAGATCGCACAGATACGCAGTATTTT. Its protein is CASSRPRDGDRTDTQYF.

The gene calls are TRBV2 and TRBJ2-7; perhaps TRBD1 as D (6 bases). Deletions cut 6 bases from V and 2 bases from J, with 20 bases between. The CDR3 contains 16 residues. Germline values: CDR1 SNHLY, CDR2 FYNNEI. CDR3: CASSSPVRQAPYEQYF. For the CDR3, the DNA is TGTGCCAGCAGCTCTCCCGTGAGACAGGCCCCCTACGAGCAGTACTTC.

The chain combines TRBV28 with TRBJ2-3; D is possibly TRBD2 (5 bases). Trimming removed 7 bases from V and 8 bases from J, with 13 bases in between. Germline V CDR1 and CDR2: MDHEN, SYDVKM. The CDR3 sequence is 12 residues long. The CDR3 DNA reads TGTGCCAGCAATCGAGGACGGGGTACGCAGTATTTT. This gives the protein CASNRGRGTQYF.